The 30 T cell receptor beta chains in this list originate from one sample, sequenced in a study of identical twins. TCRdb re-analysed the 5' RACE reads in MiXCR, keeping a single row per CDR3 protein. Counted here are some 440,000 distinct CDR3 sequences, 20% to 25% occurring once; the ten biggest clones make up roughly 2.8%. The data were also submitted as part of a second study, on T cells expressing NK-cell markers.

The sequenced material came from CD4+ T cells sorted from blood. These receptors were taken from a woman between 18 and 30 years old in good health.

V usage is TRBV6-5 and J usage is TRBJ2-7; 7 nucleotides align to TRBD2. This CDR3 is built from 14 residues. The trim removed 2 bases at V and 3 bases at J, leaving 4 bases unmatched. Germline lookup yields CDR1 MNHEY and CDR2 SVGAGI. The CDR3 loop reads CASSYTPGGYEQYF. DNA of the CDR3: TGTGCCAGCAGTTACACTCCGGGAGGCTACGAGCAGTACTTC.

The rearrangement links TRBV20-1 to TRBJ2-1; 8 nucleotides line up with TRBD2. With 5 bases clipped from V and 10 bases from J, the junction kept 7 bases outside the gene matches. This CDR3 is built from 12 residues. Germline V lookup: CDR1 DFQATT, CDR2 SNEGSKA (reference sequence). The CDR3 here is CSAPSAGAEQFF. For the CDR3, the DNA is TGCAGTGCTCCCTCAGCGGGGGCAGAGCAGTTCTTC.

The chain is built from TRBV7-2 and TRBJ2-3; D is uncertain. V dropped 5 bases and J dropped 2 bases, with 14 bases sitting between them. CDR1 is SGHTA and CDR2 is FQGNSA in the germline V gene. CDR3 length: 15 amino acids. The CDR3, as DNA: TGTGCCAGCAGCCCCCAGCGTACAAACACAGATACGCAGTATTTT. This codes for CASSPQRTNTDTQYF.

The CDR3: CSARTQKGWGRHNEQFF. CDR3 DNA sequence: TGCAGTGCTAGGACCCAGAAGGGGTGGGGGAGACACAATGAGCAGTTCTTC. The genes are TRBV20-1 and TRBJ2-1, with D perhaps being TRBD1 or TRBD2 (5 bases each). V lost 3 bases to trimming and J lost 5 bases, with 23 bases between them. The germline gives CDR1 DFQATT, CDR2 SNEGSKA (reference sequence). The CDR3 covers 17 residues.

The chain couples TRBV5-5 to TRBJ2-7; D perhaps matches TRBD2 (5 bases). Germline V gives CDR1 SGHKS, CDR2 YYEKEE (reference sequence). CDR3 size: 15 residues. V dropped 0 bases and J dropped 3 bases, with 13 bases sitting between them. CDR3 bases: TGTGCCAGCAGCTTGGTTTCGGGGAACGACTACGAGCAGTACTTC. This sequence encodes CASSLVSGNDYEQYF.

This clonotype came up a few times. The gene calls are TRBV9 and TRBJ2-5; 10 nucleotides agree with TRBD2. J gave up 1 base and V 4 bases, and 7 bases lay outside the gene matches. Germline CDR1 is SGDLS and CDR2 is YYNGEE. This CDR3 has 16 amino acids. The CDR3 protein is CASSLSGGAGQETQYF. The CDR3 DNA reads TGTGCCAGCAGCCTCAGCGGGGGGGCGGGCCAAGAGACCCAGTACTTC.

There are a few counts of this clonotype. The gene calls are TRBV27 and TRBJ2-1; 11 bases are shared with TRBD2. This CDR3 comprises 16 residues. Germline values: CDR1 MNHEY, CDR2 SMNVEV (reference sequence). J lost 3 bases, V lost 5 bases, and 6 bases had no gene match. The CDR3 protein is CASSAPGLADYNEQFF. CDR3 nucleotide sequence: TGTGCCAGCAGTGCCCCGGGACTAGCGGACTACAATGAGCAGTTCTTC.

This clonotype was counted between two and nine times. This chain joins TRBV4-1 and TRBJ2-2; no clear D gene. Germline lookup yields CDR1 MGHRA and CDR2 YSYEKL. Trimming took 0 bases from V and 6 from J, leaving 5 bases between them. The CDR3 is 13 amino acids. CDR3 in amino acids: CASSQDSPGELFF. In nucleotides, the CDR3 is TGCGCCAGCAGCCAAGATTCGCCCGGGGAGCTGTTTTTT.

The V gene is TRBV5-1, the J gene TRBJ2-7; the match to TRBD2 covers 9 bases. From germline, CDR1 is SGHRS and CDR2 YFSETQ. The trim removed 4 bases at V and 2 bases at J, leaving 7 bases unmatched. The CDR3 loop spans 15 amino acids. CDR3 sequence: CASSPGTSSTYEQYF. CDR3 bases: TGCGCCAGCAGCCCCGGGACTAGCTCTACCTACGAGCAGTACTTC.

The chain uses TRBV7-9 and TRBJ2-7; TRBD1 might be the D (7 bases). Trimming shortened V by 5 bases and J by 7 bases, and 15 bases separated the two germline ends. The CDR3 is 13 residues long. Germline CDR1 is SEHNR and CDR2 is FQNEAQ (reference sequence). Here the CDR3 DNA reads TGTGCCAGCAGCACCCACCAGGGGGGAGAGCAGTACTTC. It translates to CASSTHQGGEQYF.

This clonotype occurred a few times. This sequence joins TRBV6-1 and TRBJ2-1, with D unresolved. The V end was cut by 5 bases, the J end by 0 bases, with 17 bases between. CDR1 and CDR2 from the germline V gene are MNHNS and SASEGT. The CDR3 spans 17 residues. CDR3 sequence reads: CASSLGLGRNSYNEQFF. For the CDR3, the DNA is TGTGCCAGCAGTCTGGGTCTCGGGCGGAACTCCTACAATGAGCAGTTCTTC.

This clonotype was found a few times. The genes are TRBV20-1 and TRBJ2-2, with no clear D. Germline assignment: CDR1 DFQATT and CDR2 SNEGSKA (reference sequence). Trimming shortened V by 0 bases and J by 5 bases, and 7 bases separated the two germline ends. The CDR3 is made up of 13 amino acids. As DNA, the CDR3 is TGCAGTGCTAGAGATGTCAGTACCGGGGAGCTGTTTTTT. It translates to CSARDVSTGELFF.

In this sample, this clonotype turned up many times. CDR3 protein: CATSDPASGGAGYNEQFF. CDR3 nucleotide sequence: TGTGCCACCAGTGATCCGGCTAGCGGGGGGGCAGGGTACAATGAGCAGTTCTTC. The gene calls are TRBV24-1 and TRBJ2-1, with 12 bases fitting TRBD2. Germline CDR1 reads KGHDR; CDR2 reads SFDVKD. The CDR3 sequence is 18 residues long. Unmatched junction bases numbered 9, after V lost 3 bases and J lost 4 bases.

This clonotype has more than one count but fewer than ten. CDR3 bases: TGTGCCAGCAGCCAAGACGGCACGGGCTCACCCCTCCACTTT. It is translated as CASSQDGTGSPLHF. The chain combines TRBV3-1 with TRBJ1-6; D is unresolved. The ends were cut back, 0 bases at V and 10 bases at J, with 10 bases in the middle. Germline V CDR1 and CDR2: LGHDT, YNNKEL (reference sequence). This CDR3 has 14 amino acids.

The chain couples TRBV29-1 to TRBJ1-2; TRBD1 aligns across 7 bases. This CDR3 spans 14 amino acids. The V and J ends lost 7 bases and 1 base, in that order; junction bases with no gene match: 9. Germline lookup yields CDR1 SQVTM and CDR2 ANQGSEA. The chain's CDR3 is CSAAGTDFNYGYTF. The CDR3 nucleotides read TGCAGCGCCGCGGGGACAGACTTTAACTATGGCTACACCTTC. Together with reference TRBV29-1 and TRBJ1-2, the CDR3 gives the full variable domain: SAVISQKPSRDICQRGTSLTIQCQVDSQVTMMFWYRQQPGQSLTLIATANQGSEATYESGFVIDKFPISRPNLTFSTLTVSNMSPEDSSIYLCSAAGTDFNYGYTFGSGTRLTVV.

This clonotype was recorded at least ten times. The V gene is TRBV7-9, the J gene TRBJ2-6; tentatively, D is TRBD1 (6 bases). The CDR3 has 15 residues. Germline values: CDR1 SEHNR, CDR2 FQNEAQ (reference sequence). The V end was cut by 1 base, the J end by 2 bases, with 6 bases between. Here the CDR3 reads CASSLGGPGANVLTF. Written as DNA, the CDR3 is TGTGCCAGCAGCTTAGGGGGGCCTGGGGCCAACGTCCTGACTTTC.

This clonotype was recorded a few times. This chain links TRBV29-1 with TRBJ2-7, with 10 bases identical to TRBD1. Germline lookup yields CDR1 SQVTM and CDR2 ANQGSEA. The CDR3 is 15 amino acids. Unmatched junction bases numbered 15, after V lost 6 bases and J lost 7 bases. CDR3 nucleotide sequence: TGCAGCGTCGCCCTCCTGGGACAGGGGCTGGGGGAGCAGTACTTC. This translates into CSVALLGQGLGEQYF.

This chain connects TRBV11-3 to TRBJ2-1; D perhaps matches TRBD2 (6 bases). V was trimmed by 5 bases and J by 8 bases, leaving 13 bases between them. CDR3 size: 13 residues. Germline lookup yields CDR1 SGHNT and CDR2 YENEEA. CDR3 in DNA: TGTGCCAGCAGCCGGGACTTTCCGGATGAGCAGTTCTTC. It translates to CASSRDFPDEQFF.

The chain links TRBV5-1 to TRBJ2-1; TRBD1 agrees at 11 bases. In germline, CDR1 is SGHRS, CDR2 YFSETQ. The ends lost 4 bases at V and 8 bases at J; junction bases unmatched: 11. The CDR3 contains 16 residues. The CDR3 DNA reads TGCGCCAGCAGCCCGCGCCCGGGACAGGGGGTCCATGAGCAGTTCTTC. This encodes CASSPRPGQGVHEQFF.

This clonotype was detected a few times. This chain links TRBV14 with TRBJ1-5; D not certain. V lost 1 base and J 0 bases, leaving 4 bases between the germline ends. Germline loops: CDR1 SGHDN, CDR2 FVKESK. CDR3 size: 14 residues. The CDR3: CASSQAYSNQPQHF. The CDR3 nucleotides read TGTGCCAGCAGCCAAGCGTATAGCAATCAGCCCCAGCATTTT.

The CDR3 loop is CASSYKGGELFF. In nucleotides, the CDR3 is TGTGCCAGCAGTTACAAGGGCGGGGAGCTGTTTTTT. The rearrangement joins TRBV6-5 to TRBJ2-2; D is ambiguous. Deletions cut 2 bases from V and 7 bases from J, with 5 bases between. Germline CDR1 reads MNHEY; CDR2 reads SVGAGI. The CDR3 extends over 12 amino acids.

The V call is TRBV11-2, the J call TRBJ2-7; 16 bases are shared with TRBD2. CDR1 is SGHAT and CDR2 is FQNNGV in the germline V gene. This CDR3 contains 17 residues. Unmatched junction bases numbered 5, after V lost 0 bases and J lost 6 bases. CDR3 amino acids: CASSLDRGLAGGSEQYF. CDR3 bases: TGTGCCAGCAGCTTAGATCGGGGACTAGCGGGGGGGTCCGAGCAGTACTTC. The variable domain in full, with the rest retrieved from reference TRBV11-2 and TRBJ2-7, is EAGVAQSPRYKIIEKRQSVAFWCNPISGHATLYWYQQILGQGPKLLIQFQNNGVVDDSQLPKDRFSAERLKGVDSTLKIQPAKLEDSAVYLCASSLDRGLAGGSEQYFGPGTRLTVT.

The table lists this clonotype with a few counts. The rearrangement links TRBV6-2 or TRBV6-3 to TRBJ2-2; 8 positions agree with TRBD1. Germline V gene lookup returns CDR1 MNHEY and CDR2 SVGEGT. V lost 6 bases, J lost 5 bases, and 11 bases stayed unmatched. The CDR3 length is 16 residues. CDR3 coding DNA: TGTGCCAGCAGGACCCAGGGGGCGCGAATTACCGGGGAGCTGTTTTTT. It is translated as CASRTQGARITGELFF.

This clonotype was detected only a few times. The chain recombines TRBV3-1 with TRBJ1-6; D call uncertain. The length of the CDR3 is 12 residues. Trimming shortened V by 1 base and J by 14 bases, and 9 bases separated the two germline ends. From germline, CDR1 is LGHDT and CDR2 YNNKEL (reference sequence). CDR3 sequence (DNA): TGTGCCAGCAGCCAAGTGCGGGAGGCCCTCCACTTT. This translates into CASSQVREALHF.

This clonotype has just a few counts. The chain joins TRBV4-2 to TRBJ1-4; tentative D call: TRBD1 (5 bases). Germline V CDR1 and CDR2: LGHNA, YNFKEQ. V was clipped by 3 bases and J by 7 bases, with 15 bases between them. The CDR3 extends over 15 amino acids. CDR3 sequence reads: CASSQGRGRTEKLFF. In DNA form, the CDR3 reads TGTGCCAGCAGCCAGGGGCGGGGCCGAACTGAAAAACTGTTTTTT.

V and J are TRBV10-3 and TRBJ1-5; D gene unclear. The germline V gene has CDR1 ENHRY and CDR2 SYGVKD. V gave up 2 bases and J gave up 8 bases, with 10 bases separating them. CDR3 length equals 13 residues. Here the CDR3 reads CAISEGYGEPQHF. Written as DNA, the CDR3 is TGTGCCATCAGTGAGGGCTACGGGGAGCCCCAGCATTTT.

The rearrangement links TRBV7-2 to TRBJ2-7; D remains ambiguous. Trimming took 3 bases from V and 0 from J, leaving 12 bases between them. This CDR3 spans 15 amino acids. Germline loops: CDR1 SGHTA, CDR2 FQGNSA. The CDR3 region has the DNA TGTGCCAGCAGCTTGTACGGTACTCTCTCCTACGAGCAGTACTTC. It is translated as CASSLYGTLSYEQYF. Using reference TRBV7-2 and TRBJ2-7 for the parts outside the CDR3, the full variable domain is GAGVSQSPSNKVTEKGKDVELRCDPISGHTALYWYRQSLGQGLEFLIYFQGNSAPDKSGLPSDRFSAERTGGSVSTLTIQRTQQEDSAVYLCASSLYGTLSYEQYFGPGTRLTVT.

Only a few counts were recorded for this clonotype. V gene TRBV5-6 combines with J gene TRBJ1-5, with D unresolved. This CDR3 has 15 amino acids. Trimming cost V 4 bases and J 6 bases, with 17 bases left between them. Per the germline V gene, CDR1 is SGHDT and CDR2 is YYEEEE. The CDR3 here is CASSLASSVSQPQHF. In DNA, the CDR3 is TGTGCCAGCAGCCTGGCCAGTTCGGTTAGTCAGCCCCAGCATTTT.

This clonotype has a handful of counts. CDR3 amino acids: CASSYLAGSSGYTF. CDR3 in DNA: TGTGCCAGCAGTTATTTGGCGGGGTCGAGCGGCTACACCTTC. V is TRBV6-5 and J is TRBJ1-2; no clear D gene. CDR1 MNHEY and CDR2 SVGAGI come from the germline V gene. This CDR3 is built from 14 residues. Trimming cost V 3 bases and J 8 bases, with 16 bases left between them.

The rearrangement uses TRBV10-3 and TRBJ1-2; D call uncertain. The CDR3 contains 13 residues. Trimming took off 2 bases at V and 7 bases at J, with 11 bases between the two ends. Germline V gene sequence: CDR1 ENHRY, CDR2 SYGVKD. For the CDR3, the DNA is TGTGCCATCAGTGAGACCACCCAATCTGGCTACACCTTC. It specifies CAISETTQSGYTF.